The source of this T cell receptor beta chain is a study of cytomegalovirus exposure and HLA in healthy donors. The PCR had 60 Vbeta and 13 Jbeta primers. Method: immunoSEQ multiplex PCR; TCRdb's copy keeps in-frame clones and lacks some. This sample has over 150,000 clones, with more than 65% found just once. Trimming took 6 bases from V and 4 from J, leaving 13 bases between them. CDR3 length: 14 amino acids. Germline V gene data show CDR1 as SGHNT and CDR2 as YENEEA. Specimen: PBMCs. The sequence came from a woman in her fifties or sixties in good health and CMV-seronegative. This chain joins TRBV11-3 and TRBJ1-3; TRBD1 might be the D (5 bases). As DNA, the CDR3 is TGTGCCAGCAGTGGGACTTCTGCCGGAAACACCATATATTTT. Amino acid sequence: CASSGTSAGNTIYF.